Following are 14 T cell receptor beta chains from one sample sequenced in a study of T cell responses to AZD1222 COVID-19 vaccine. Here immunoSEQ multiplex PCR was the method, and the copy in TCRdb shows in-frame clones only, minus some. The data hold approximately 74,000 clones, with nearly 90% observed a single time. Here the sequenced sample was peripheral blood, taken 28 days after the second AZD1222 dose. These receptors were taken from an adult who received the AZD1222 COVID-19 vaccine.

The rearrangement joins TRBV7-8 to TRBJ1-5, with D maybe TRBD1 (6 bases). The CDR3 is 15 residues long. Looked up from germline, CDR1 is SGHVS and CDR2 is FQNEAQ. V was cut by 5 bases and J by 2 bases, with 13 bases left in between. The CDR3 loop reads CASSLQGNRNQPQHF. The DNA of the CDR3 is TGTGCCAGCAGCCTACAGGGCAATCGCAATCAGCCCCAGCATTTT.

J is TRBJ2-2 and V is TRBV3-1 (or the pseudogene TRBV3-2); no clear D gene. The germline gives CDR1 LGHDT, CDR2 YNNKEL (reference sequence). Deletions cut 0 bases from V and 3 bases from J, with 11 bases between. CDR3 length equals 16 residues. CDR3 amino acids: CASSQESVLYTGELFF. The CDR3 coding sequence is TGTGCCAGCAGCCAAGAATCGGTACTATACACCGGGGAGCTGTTTTTT.

The gene calls are TRBV19 and TRBJ2-3, with TRBD2 matching over 13 bases. This CDR3 is built from 18 residues. Trimming took 2 bases from V and 3 from J; bases not matched to a gene: 8. CDR1 and CDR2 from the germline V gene are LNHDA and SQIVND (reference sequence). CDR3 nucleotide sequence: TGTGCCAGTAGTATAAATAGGGGACTAGCGGGGAGGACAGATACGCAGTATTTT. Its protein is CASSINRGLAGRTDTQYF.

This clone was seen only a few times. This CDR3 is CASIPHSGSSTDTQYF. The CDR3, as DNA: TGTGCCAGCATACCTCACAGCGGATCTAGCACAGATACGCAGTATTTT. The genes are TRBV27 and TRBJ2-3, with a possible D match to TRBD2 (5 bases). Germline lookup yields CDR1 MNHEY and CDR2 SMNVEV (reference sequence). V was shortened by 7 bases and J by 0 bases, with 17 bases between the two germline ends. CDR3 length equals 16 residues.

This chain links TRBV18 with TRBJ1-6, with D possibly TRBD1 on 5 matching bases. CDR3 length equals 18 residues. Trimming removed 1 base at V and 3 bases at J, with 16 bases between. Germline CDR1 and CDR2: KGHSH and LQKENI. As DNA, the CDR3 is TGTGCCAGCTCACCACGCGGGCGGGGCGCGGGCTATAATTCACCCCTCCACTTT. The encoded protein is CASSPRGRGAGYNSPLHF.

V is TRBV7-9 and J is TRBJ2-7, with 7 bases lining up with TRBD2. CDR3 size: 14 residues. CDR1 and CDR2 from the germline V gene are SEHNR and FQNEAQ (reference sequence). Trimming took 8 bases from V and 2 from J; bases not matched to a gene: 9. CDR3 loop: CASATRAGTYEQYF. CDR3 DNA sequence: TGTGCCAGCGCAACGCGAGCGGGAACCTACGAGCAGTACTTC. Based on the CDR3 plus reference TRBV7-9 and TRBJ2-7, the full variable domain is DTGVSQNPRHKITKRGQNVTFRCDPISEHNRLYWYRQTLGQGPEFLTYFQNEAQLEKSRLLSDRFSAERPKGSFSTLEIQRTEQGDSAMYLCASATRAGTYEQYFGPGTRLTVT.

The chain couples TRBV10-2 to TRBJ2-1; D gene unclear. This CDR3 spans 12 amino acids. Germline CDR1 is WSHSY and CDR2 is SAAADI. The V end lost 3 bases, the J end lost 5 bases, and 5 bases lay between the germline ends. Written as DNA, the CDR3 is TGCGCCAGCAGTGAAGGAAACAATGAGCAGTTCTTC. Protein product: CASSEGNNEQFF.

The chain combines TRBV9 with TRBJ2-3; unclear D gene. Germline V gene data show CDR1 as SGDLS and CDR2 as YYNGEE. This CDR3 is built from 14 residues. Deletions cut 1 base from V and 2 bases from J, with 8 bases between. The CDR3 nucleotides are TGTGCCAGCAGCGTAAGTAGCACCACAGATACGCAGTATTTT. This encodes CASSVSSTTDTQYF.

The count of this clone is one. The V call is TRBV7-9, the J call TRBJ1-3, with no clear D. The CDR3 loop spans 15 amino acids. CDR1 is SEHNR and CDR2 is FQNEAQ in the germline V gene (reference sequence). V was shortened by 1 base and J by 0 bases, with 7 bases between the two germline ends. The CDR3 reads CASSLGGVSGNTIYF. CDR3 nucleotide sequence: TGTGCCAGCAGCTTAGGTGGAGTCTCTGGAAACACCATATATTTT.

This rearrangement joins TRBV27 to TRBJ1-6; 8 bases align to TRBD1. CDR3 length equals 20 residues. CDR1 MNHEY and CDR2 SMNVEV come from the germline V gene (reference sequence). With 2 bases clipped from V and 1 base from J, the junction kept 13 bases outside the gene matches. The CDR3 region has the DNA TGTGCCAGCAGTTTAAAAAGTCGAGGGCAGGGGGCTTCCTATAATTCACCCCTCCACTTT. It yields the protein CASSLKSRGQGASYNSPLHF.

This chain connects TRBV28 to TRBJ1-5, with D possibly TRBD1 on 6 matching bases. CDR1 and CDR2 from the germline V gene are MDHEN and SYDVKM. The ends were cut back, 9 bases at V and 1 base at J, with 16 bases in the middle. The CDR3 consists of 15 residues. CDR3 region: CASNGGGQSNQPQHF. Written as DNA, the CDR3 is TGTGCCAGTAATGGGGGTGGACAGAGCAATCAGCCCCAGCATTTT.

The chain couples TRBV2 to TRBJ2-1, with a tentative D call TRBD2 (5 bases). Trimming left V 6 bases short and J 10 bases short, with 10 bases between. Germline values: CDR1 SNHLY, CDR2 FYNNEI. This CDR3 has 11 residues. The CDR3 loop is CASRIRLEQFF. In DNA form, the CDR3 reads TGTGCCAGCAGAATAAGACTAGAGCAGTTCTTC.

This sequence joins TRBV19 and TRBJ2-2, with D unclear. V was shortened by 3 bases and J by 3 bases, with 11 bases between the two germline ends. Germline V CDR1 and CDR2: LNHDA, SQIVND (reference sequence). The length of the CDR3 is 15 residues. The CDR3 loop reads CASSILSLDTGELFF. For the CDR3, the DNA is TGTGCCAGTAGTATCCTCTCTTTGGACACCGGGGAGCTGTTTTTT.

The gene calls are TRBV2 and TRBJ2-1; D gene uncertain. Between the trimmed V and J ends, which lost 5 bases and 4 bases, there was a span of 9 bases. The CDR3 covers 13 residues. Germline CDR1 and CDR2: SNHLY and FYNNEI. CDR3 nucleotide sequence: TGTGCCAGCAGTATCGGACCATACAATGAGCAGTTCTTC. Protein: CASSIGPYNEQFF.